These 12 T cell receptor beta chains share one sample of origin, sequenced in a study of cytomegalovirus exposure and HLA in healthy donors (dated by TCRdb to about 2017). Preparation of the library involved the immunoSEQ multiplex PCR assay. For the multiplex PCR, a mixture combining 60 forward primers for TCR Vbeta segments and 13 reverse primers for TCR Jbeta segments was used. The immuneACCESS repertoire file appears here via TCRdb, limited to in-frame rearrangements. These files lack a portion of the clones; in checked studies, under half of the deficit traces to unresolved V genes, and the cause of the others is not known. The sample table records some 140,000 clones; roughly four fifths of these occur just once. Of the sample, under 3.5% is held by the ten largest clones. Sequences were obtained from PBMCs. The receptors shown here come from a man between 25 and 39 years old in good health and CMV-seronegative.

The gene calls are TRBV6-5 and TRBJ1-3; D might be TRBD1 (5 bases). V was pared by 5 bases and J by 8 bases, with 13 bases between. Germline V gene sequence: CDR1 MNHEY, CDR2 SVGAGI. The CDR3 runs to 13 residues. The CDR3 DNA sequence: TGTGCCAGCAGTCTGCTCGGGGGTTACACCATATATTTT. This translates into CASSLLGGYTIYF.

The chain recombines TRBV29-1 with TRBJ2-3; D is possibly TRBD1 (6 bases). In germline, CDR1 is SQVTM, CDR2 ANQGSEA. The CDR3 covers 14 residues. Deletions cut 4 bases from V and 2 bases from J, with 13 bases between. CDR3 sequence (DNA): TGCAGCGTTGGGGGGCAGGGAACCACAGATACGCAGTATTTT. This gives the protein CSVGGQGTTDTQYF.

This chain connects TRBV28 to TRBJ2-7; TRBD1 agrees at 9 bases. The CDR3 is 15 residues long. After removal of 6 bases from V and 2 bases from J, the junction contained 8 bases not matched to a gene. CDR1 and CDR2 (germline): MDHEN, SYDVKM. This CDR3 reads CASRSRDRVTYEQYF. The CDR3 bases are TGTGCCAGCAGATCCCGGGACAGGGTTACCTACGAGCAGTACTTC.

This clone has a handful of counts. This rearrangement joins TRBV7-2 to TRBJ1-4, with TRBD1 as a possible D gene (6 bases). Deletions cut 4 bases from V and 10 bases from J, with 10 bases between. The germline V gene has CDR1 SGHTA and CDR2 FQGNSA. The CDR3 contains 12 residues. The CDR3 bases are TGTGCCAGCAGCTCACAGGGCGGAAAACTGTTTTTT. Protein product: CASSSQGGKLFF.

This clone is labeled as medium-sized. The V and J genes are TRBV28 and TRBJ1-2; possibly TRBD1 for D (6 bases). V lost 7 bases, J lost 8 bases, and 11 bases lay in between. From germline, CDR1 is MDHEN and CDR2 SYDVKM. The CDR3 is 11 amino acids. CDR3 in amino acids: CASKGGVGYTF. In DNA form, the CDR3 reads TGTGCCAGCAAAGGGGGTGTCGGCTACACCTTC.

The V call is TRBV7-2, the J call TRBJ2-2, with D maybe TRBD1 (6 bases). Trimming took 1 base from V and 1 from J, leaving 10 bases between them. Germline assignment: CDR1 SGHTA and CDR2 FQGNSA. CDR3 length equals 16 residues. In DNA, the CDR3 is TGTGCCAGCAGCTTAGGAGGGGGAGTGAACACCGGGGAGCTGTTTTTT. Amino acid sequence: CASSLGGGVNTGELFF.

The CDR3 reads CASSLRTSGKTTDTQYF. In nucleotides, the CDR3 is TGTGCCAGCAGCTTAAGGACTAGCGGAAAAACCACAGATACGCAGTATTTT. V gene TRBV7-6 combines with J gene TRBJ2-3; 10 bases are shared with TRBD2. This CDR3 is 17 amino acids long. Germline V gene lookup returns CDR1 SGHVS and CDR2 FNYEAQ. The V and J ends lost 2 bases and 2 bases, in that order; junction bases with no gene match: 7.

This clone was seen only a few times. V is TRBV4-2 and J is TRBJ2-3, with 10 bases identical to TRBD2. The CDR3 consists of 17 residues. V trimming: 1 base; J trimming: 4 bases; junction bases outside the gene matches: 8. Germline lookup yields CDR1 LGHNA and CDR2 YNFKEQ. The CDR3 nucleotides read TGTGCCAGCAGCCAAGCGTTATCAGCGGGAGGGCCAGATACGCAGTATTTT. Translated, it gives CASSQALSAGGPDTQYF.

J is TRBJ1-4 and V is TRBV28; D ambiguous. With 4 bases removed from V and 7 bases from J, the gap between germline ends came to 16 bases. Germline V gene sequence: CDR1 MDHEN, CDR2 SYDVKM. The CDR3 length is 15 residues. CDR3 in DNA: TGTGCCAGCAGTTCCCGGGGTCGAGCGGGTGAAAAACTGTTTTTT. Translated, it gives CASSSRGRAGEKLFF.

The chain joins TRBV2 to TRBJ2-7; 9 bases match TRBD1. Germline V CDR1 and CDR2: SNHLY, FYNNEI. V was pared by 5 bases and J by 3 bases, with 5 bases of the junction left unmatched. This CDR3 contains 14 residues. The CDR3 DNA follows: TGTGCCAGCAGTTCCGGGACAGGGTTCTACGAGCAGTACTTC. It codes for CASSSGTGFYEQYF.

The CDR3 DNA reads as TGCGCCAGCAGTCACTTAAGGACAGGGGGCATGAACACTGAAGCTTTCTTT. Its translation is CASSHLRTGGMNTEAFF. The chain combines TRBV5-1 with TRBJ1-1; 11 bases agree with TRBD1. The CDR3 totals 17 residues. CDR1 SGHRS and CDR2 YFSETQ come from the germline V gene. V was pared by 5 bases and J by 0 bases, with 9 bases of the junction left unmatched.

This chain joins TRBV6-1 and TRBJ2-3; 8 bases line up with TRBD1. After removal of 11 bases from V and 4 bases from J, the junction contained 2 bases not matched to a gene. Germline assignment: CDR1 MNHNS and CDR2 SASEGT. This CDR3 has 11 amino acids. The CDR3 is CAGQGPDTQYF. The DNA for the CDR3 is TGTGCCGGACAGGGTCCAGATACGCAGTATTTT.